A single sample gave rise to the 18 T cell receptor beta chains below, sequenced in a study of cytomegalovirus exposure and HLA in healthy donors. This PCR relied on a set of 60 Vbeta primers and 13 Jbeta primers. Profiling relied on immunoSEQ multiplex PCR, and the TCRdb table lists in-frame clones only, not all of them. The sample lists about 100,000 clones; around three quarters were seen once. Sequenced input: PBMCs. All receptors derive from a female donor in good health and CMV-seropositive.

The V and J genes are TRBV6-1 and TRBJ1-5; 9 bases are shared with TRBD1. The CDR3 sequence is 16 residues long. After removal of 3 bases from V and 2 bases from J, the junction contained 5 bases not matched to a gene. Germline values: CDR1 MNHNS, CDR2 SASEGT. The CDR3 DNA follows: TGTGCCAGCAGTGAGACAGGGGGATGGGGCAATCAGCCCCAGCATTTT. Residues: CASSETGGWGNQPQHF.

The chain links TRBV2 to TRBJ2-7; 7 bases map to TRBD2. The CDR3 runs 14 residues. Germline loops: CDR1 SNHLY, CDR2 FYNNEI. The ends lost 6 bases at V and 4 bases at J; junction bases unmatched: 9. CDR3 in amino acids: CASRWGGIGYEQYF. The CDR3 region has the DNA TGTGCCAGCAGGTGGGGGGGTATTGGGTACGAGCAGTACTTC. Full variable domain (rest looked up from reference TRBV2 and TRBJ2-7): EPEVTQTPSHQVTQMGQEVILRCVPISNHLYFYWYRQILGQKVEFLVSFYNNEISEKSEIFDDQFSVERPDGSNFTLKIRSTKLEDSAMYFCASRWGGIGYEQYFGPGTRLTVT.

CDR3 sequence reads: CASSWEGLASGIGQYF. The CDR3 nucleotides read TGCGCCAGCAGCTGGGAGGGACTAGCGAGTGGGATCGGGCAGTACTTC. The V and J genes are TRBV5-1 and TRBJ2-7, with 10 bases fitting TRBD2. This CDR3 has 16 amino acids. Germline lookup yields CDR1 SGHRS and CDR2 YFSETQ. Trimming at V came to 3 bases and at J to 9 bases, leaving 15 bases not matched to a gene.

V usage is TRBV7-2 and J usage is TRBJ2-7, with 8 bases matching TRBD2. This CDR3 region has 15 residues. V gave up 1 base and J gave up 1 base; unmatched junction bases: 3. The V gene's germline CDR1 is SGHTA and CDR2 FQGNSA. The DNA for the CDR3 is TGTGCCAGCAGCTTAGAAGGACTAGCTTCCTACGAGCAGTACTTC. Protein: CASSLEGLASYEQYF.

The gene calls are TRBV27 and TRBJ1-1; 10 nucleotides line up with TRBD1. Germline CDR1 is MNHEY and CDR2 is SMNVEV (reference sequence). Trimming removed 4 bases from V and 0 bases from J; junction bases left unmatched: 11. CDR3 length: 18 amino acids. The CDR3 reads CASSSIRDRGAVNTEAFF. The CDR3 DNA follows: TGTGCCAGCAGTTCAATTCGGGACAGGGGTGCCGTGAACACTGAAGCTTTCTTT.

The table lists this clone with a few counts. This chain links TRBV19 with TRBJ2-3; D is perhaps TRBD2 (5 bases). The ends were cut back, 9 bases at V and 1 base at J, with 14 bases in the middle. Germline assignment: CDR1 LNHDA and CDR2 SQIVND (reference sequence). The CDR3 extends over 14 amino acids. CDR3 sequence: CASRSGWGTDTQYF. Here the CDR3 DNA reads TGTGCCAGCCGCTCGGGGTGGGGCACAGATACGCAGTATTTT.

Comments on this clone: The junction departs from the called germline gene at one end, perhaps through a read error. The chain combines TRBV9 with TRBJ2-4, with 7 positions matching TRBD2. There are 15 residues in the CDR3. CDR1 is SGDLS and CDR2 is YYNGEE in the germline V gene. The CDR3, as DNA: TGTGCCAGCACCCGTGGGGGGGGAGCCAAAAACAGTCAGTACTTC. The encoded protein is CASTRGGGAKNSQYF.

The rearrangement uses TRBV27 and TRBJ2-1, with D possibly being TRBD1 (5 bases). CDR3 size: 11 residues. With 8 bases removed from V and 8 bases from J, the gap between germline ends came to 10 bases. Germline lookup yields CDR1 MNHEY and CDR2 SMNVEV (reference sequence). The CDR3 loop is CASHRGDEQFF. CDR3 sequence (DNA): TGTGCCAGCCATAGGGGCGATGAGCAGTTCTTC.

This clone has only one observation. The chain carries TRBV6-4 and TRBJ2-3; 9 bases are shared with TRBD2. The CDR3 runs 17 residues. Germline lookup yields CDR1 MRHNA and CDR2 SNTAGT. V trimming: 3 bases; J trimming: 6 bases; junction bases outside the gene matches: 13. CDR3 sequence: CASSEHWPSGKRDTQYF. The DNA for the CDR3 is TGTGCCAGCAGTGAGCATTGGCCTAGCGGGAAAAGGGATACGCAGTATTTT.

The CDR3: CASSIPSGPYNEQFF. The DNA for the CDR3 is TGTGCCAGTAGTATCCCAAGCGGACCATACAATGAGCAGTTCTTC. The chain employs TRBV19 and TRBJ2-1; the D gene is possibly TRBD2 (5 bases). Trimming stripped 3 bases from V and 4 bases from J, with 13 bases between. The germline gives CDR1 LNHDA, CDR2 SQIVND (reference sequence). The CDR3 sequence is 15 residues long.

The chain recombines TRBV7-2 with TRBJ1-3, with D tentatively TRBD1 (5 bases). The CDR3 is made up of 16 amino acids. V lost 0 bases to trimming and J lost 4 bases, with 13 bases between them. Germline V CDR1 and CDR2: SGHTA, FQGNSA. In nucleotides, the CDR3 is TGTGCCAGCAGCTTAGCCTCCACGCCAGGGGGAAACACCATATATTTT. Protein sequence: CASSLASTPGGNTIYF.

In this sample, this clone turned up a few times. This chain links TRBV5-4 with TRBJ2-7, with a tentative D call TRBD2 (7 bases). Between the trimmed V and J ends, which lost 3 bases and 7 bases, there was a span of 17 bases. Per germline, CDR1 SGHNT and CDR2 YYREEE (reference sequence). The CDR3 is 14 amino acids. CDR3 loop: CASSSDGGLREQYF. CDR3 coding DNA: TGTGCCAGCAGCTCGGACGGGGGGCTGAGAGAGCAGTACTTC.

The table lists this clone with a few counts. The chain combines TRBV10-3 with TRBJ2-7; possibly TRBD1 for D (5 bases). CDR3 length: 13 residues. Trimming took 6 bases from V and 6 from J, leaving 15 bases between them. Germline CDR1 and CDR2: ENHRY and SYGVKD. This CDR3 reads CAIRLTDWGEQYF. As DNA, the CDR3 is TGTGCCATCAGACTGACAGACTGGGGCGAGCAGTACTTC.

This chain uses TRBV29-1 with TRBJ1-1; the D gene is possibly TRBD1 (6 bases). The germline V gene has CDR1 SQVTM and CDR2 ANQGSEA. The CDR3 length is 16 residues. Trimming removed 6 bases at V and 0 bases at J, with 20 bases between. CDR3 in amino acids: CSVRGVDRPMNTEAFF. For the CDR3, the DNA is TGCAGCGTCCGGGGGGTGGACAGACCGATGAACACTGAAGCTTTCTTT. Full variable domain (rest looked up from reference TRBV29-1 and TRBJ1-1): SAVISQKPSRDICQRGTSLTIQCQVDSQVTMMFWYRQQPGQSLTLIATANQGSEATYESGFVIDKFPISRPNLTFSTLTVSNMSPEDSSIYLCSVRGVDRPMNTEAFFGQGTRLTVV.

The rearrangement joins TRBV18 to TRBJ1-3; unclear D gene. CDR1 KGHSH and CDR2 LQKENI come from the germline V gene. CDR3 length equals 17 residues. Between the trimmed V and J ends, which lost 0 bases and 0 bases, there was a span of 12 bases. CDR3 sequence (DNA): TGTGCCAGCTCACCACCAAATGGTAGGAGCTCTGGAAACACCATATATTTT. Translated: CASSPPNGRSSGNTIYF.

This chain joins TRBV5-4 and TRBJ2-5; D is perhaps TRBD2 (7 bases). This CDR3 is built from 14 residues. The V gene's germline CDR1 is SGHNT and CDR2 YYREEE (reference sequence). V lost 6 bases and J lost 7, with 19 bases in between. This CDR3 is CASNRRGWEGTQYF. The DNA of the CDR3 is TGTGCCAGCAACCGGAGGGGGTGGGAGGGGACCCAGTACTTC.

This rearrangement joins TRBV7-2 to TRBJ2-7, with D perhaps matching TRBD2 (5 bases). This CDR3 has 13 residues. CDR1 and CDR2 (germline): SGHTA, FQGNSA. V dropped 3 bases and J dropped 2 bases, with 8 bases sitting between them. CDR3 loop: CASSFREPYEQYF. As DNA, the CDR3 is TGTGCCAGCAGCTTTAGGGAGCCCTACGAGCAGTACTTC. Complete variable domain (other parts from reference TRBV7-2 and TRBJ2-7): GAGVSQSPSNKVTEKGKDVELRCDPISGHTALYWYRQSLGQGLEFLIYFQGNSAPDKSGLPSDRFSAERTGGSVSTLTIQRTQQEDSAVYLCASSFREPYEQYFGPGTRLTVT.

Regarding this clone: Other DNA sequences from this sample encode an identical CDR3 as well. V and J are TRBV10-1 and TRBJ1-2, with a tentative D call TRBD1 (5 bases). Germline-derived CDR1 and CDR2 are WNHNN and SYGVQD (reference sequence). The CDR3 runs 14 residues. V lost 2 bases, J lost 4 bases, and 11 bases lay in between. The CDR3 protein is CASSEGGCLYGYTF. Written as DNA, the CDR3 is TGCGCCAGCAGTGAGGGGGGGTGCCTCTATGGCTACACCTTC.